These 32 T cell receptor beta chains were all obtained from the same sample, sequenced in a study of blood T cell repertoires in COVID-19. Sequencing used immunoSEQ multiplex PCR; TCRdb keeps in-frame clones, though not all of them. The sample yields about 63,000 clones, 84% seen once. Sequenced sample: peripheral blood. The receptors shown here come from a human donor in a cohort sampled during active COVID-19.

V gene TRBV6-2 or TRBV6-3 combines with J gene TRBJ1-5, with a weak D call TRBD1 (6 bases). Per the germline V gene, CDR1 is MNHEY and CDR2 is SVGEGT. V shed 2 bases and J shed 2 bases, with 19 bases lying between them. This CDR3 has 18 residues. For the CDR3, the DNA is TGTGCCAGCAGTTACGGGACCCGACAGGAGTTTCGCAATCAGCCCCAGCATTTT. It is translated as CASSYGTRQEFRNQPQHF.

This chain connects TRBV5-4 to TRBJ1-1, with 12 bases fitting TRBD1. CDR3 length: 18 residues. Germline lookup yields CDR1 SGHNT and CDR2 YYREEE (reference sequence). The J segment lost 0 bases and the V segment lost 2 bases, leaving 8 bases of the junction unmatched. Here the CDR3 DNA reads TGTGCCAGCAGCTTCCTCTCCGGGACAGGGGGCTTGAACACTGAAGCTTTCTTT. Protein product: CASSFLSGTGGLNTEAFF. Using reference TRBV5-4 and TRBJ1-1 for the parts outside the CDR3, the full variable domain is ETGVTQSPTHLIKTRGQQVTLRCSSQSGHNTVSWYQQALGQGPQFIFQYYREEENGRGNFPPRFSGLQFPNYSSELNVNALELDDSALYLCASSFLSGTGGLNTEAFFGQGTRLTVV.

The chain couples TRBV7-9 to TRBJ1-1; tentatively, D is TRBD1 (6 bases). This CDR3 has 14 residues. Trimming cost V 5 bases and J 4 bases, with 14 bases left between them. CDR1 and CDR2 from the germline V gene are SEHNR and FQNEAQ (reference sequence). For the CDR3, the DNA is TGTGCCAGCAGCCCTATCACAGGGTCCACTGAAGCTTTCTTT. Its protein product is CASSPITGSTEAFF.

The rearrangement joins TRBV7-2 to TRBJ2-3; TRBD2 aligns across 10 bases. The CDR3 has 15 amino acids. Germline CDR1 SGHTA, CDR2 FQGNSA. With V trimmed by 7 bases and J by 4 bases, 8 bases remained unmatched. The CDR3 reads CASTKSGGAADTQYF. In DNA form, the CDR3 reads TGTGCCAGCACTAAAAGCGGGGGGGCCGCAGATACGCAGTATTTT.

The chain uses TRBV4-2 and TRBJ2-7, with D perhaps matching TRBD1 (5 bases). The germline CDR1 and CDR2 sequences are LGHNA and YNFKEQ. The CDR3 has 15 residues. V was shortened by 0 bases and J by 6 bases, with 15 bases between the two germline ends. DNA of the CDR3: TGTGCCAGCAGCCAAGAATCAAGGGGTGATCTCGAGCAGTACTTC. Amino acids: CASSQESRGDLEQYF.

This clone was detected once. The genes are TRBV5-1 and TRBJ1-1; 7 bases are shared with TRBD1. The J segment lost 7 bases and the V segment lost 0 bases, leaving 3 bases of the junction unmatched. Germline CDR1 is SGHRS and CDR2 is YFSETQ. This CDR3 has 13 residues. The DNA of the CDR3 is TGCGCCAGCAGCTTGGAGGGGGCCGTTGAAGCTTTCTTT. As protein: CASSLEGAVEAFF. Based on the CDR3 plus reference TRBV5-1 and TRBJ1-1, the full variable domain is KAGVTQTPRYLIKTRGQQVTLSCSPISGHRSVSWYQQTPGQGLQFLFEYFSETQRNKGNFPGRFSGRQFSNSRSEMNVSTLELGDSALYLCASSLEGAVEAFFGQGTRLTVV.

The chain uses TRBV19 and TRBJ2-7; no clear D gene. Between the trimmed V and J ends, which lost 7 bases and 1 base, there was a span of 11 bases. This CDR3 region has 13 residues. CDR1 and CDR2 from the germline V gene are LNHDA and SQIVND (reference sequence). The CDR3 protein is CASMAESSYEQYF. CDR3 sequence (DNA): TGTGCCAGTATGGCAGAATCGTCCTACGAGCAGTACTTC. Based on the CDR3 plus reference TRBV19 and TRBJ2-7, the full variable domain is DGGITQSPKYLFRKEGQNVTLSCEQNLNHDAMYWYRQDPGQGLRLIYYSQIVNDFQKGDIAEGYSVSREKKESFPLTVTSAQKNPTAFYLCASMAESSYEQYFGPGTRLTVT.

V is TRBV6-6 and J is TRBJ2-5, with TRBD2 identical over 7 bases. The CDR3 length is 12 residues. V was clipped by 8 bases and J by 2 bases; unmatched bases: 2. Germline CDR1 is MNHNY and CDR2 is SVGAGI (reference sequence). CDR3 in DNA: TGTGCCAGCGGGACTATTCAAGAGACCCAGTACTTC. It codes for CASGTIQETQYF.

V usage is TRBV28 and J usage is TRBJ2-7; maybe TRBD1 (5 bases). V was pared by 5 bases and J by 2 bases, with 13 bases between. This CDR3 comprises 14 residues. Germline loops: CDR1 MDHEN, CDR2 SYDVKM. CDR3 nucleotide sequence: TGTGCCAGCAGTAACAGGCTCCTCACCTACGAGCAGTACTTC. It encodes CASSNRLLTYEQYF.

The chain recombines TRBV5-6 with TRBJ1-1; no clear D. Per germline, CDR1 SGHDT and CDR2 YYEEEE. The CDR3 extends over 15 amino acids. Trimming stripped 4 bases from V and 2 bases from J, with 15 bases between. The CDR3, as DNA: TGTGCCAGCAGCCCCTTGGGAGGCGCTAACACTGAAGCTTTCTTT. This gives the protein CASSPLGGANTEAFF.

CDR3 coding DNA: TGTGCCAGCCGTGAGGGGAACACCGGGGAGCTGTTTTTT. Amino acids: CASREGNTGELFF. This chain joins TRBV7-9 and TRBJ2-2, with D perhaps matching TRBD2 (5 bases). The CDR3 is made up of 13 amino acids. Germline V gene data show CDR1 as SEHNR and CDR2 as FQNEAQ (reference sequence). Trimming removed 8 bases from V and 1 base from J, with 8 bases in between.

The chain carries TRBV5-1 and TRBJ1-6, with TRBD1 as a possible D gene (5 bases). CDR3 length: 14 residues. Per germline, CDR1 SGHRS and CDR2 YFSETQ. Trimming pared 2 bases from V and 9 bases from J, leaving 12 bases between. The CDR3 loop reads CASSFQGEGSPLHF. The CDR3 DNA follows: TGCGCCAGCAGCTTCCAAGGGGAAGGTTCACCCCTCCACTTT.

V usage is TRBV19 and J usage is TRBJ2-1, with 12 bases aligning to TRBD2. Per germline, CDR1 LNHDA and CDR2 SQIVND (reference sequence). The CDR3 extends over 16 amino acids. V was pared by 6 bases and J by 7 bases, with 10 bases of the junction left unmatched. CDR3 amino acids: CASRNFRTSGNNEQFF. The CDR3 DNA follows: TGTGCCAGTAGAAACTTCAGGACTAGCGGGAATAATGAGCAGTTCTTC.

This chain joins TRBV15 and TRBJ1-1, with 7 positions matching TRBD1. The CDR3 has 13 residues. Trimming at V came to 0 bases and at J to 13 bases, leaving 8 bases not matched to a gene. Germline V CDR1 and CDR2: LNHNV, YYDKDF (reference sequence). The CDR3 here is CATSRDGTATFFF. For the CDR3, the DNA is TGTGCCACCAGCAGAGACGGGACAGCCACTTTTTTCTTT.

DNA of the CDR3: TGCGCCAGCAGTGAGTTTGTGGGACAGGGGATTTGGGAGCAGTTCTTC. Residues: CASSEFVGQGIWEQFF. The gene calls are TRBV10-2 and TRBJ2-1; 10 bases agree with TRBD1. Looked up from germline, CDR1 is WSHSY and CDR2 is SAAADI. The CDR3 covers 16 residues. The V gene end was trimmed by 1 base and the J gene end by 10 bases; junction bases not matched to a gene: 10.

The gene calls are TRBV15 and TRBJ2-7; 11 nucleotides agree with TRBD2. CDR1 is LNHNV and CDR2 is YYDKDF in the germline V gene (reference sequence). V dropped 3 bases and J dropped 3; count of bases not matched to a gene: 13. CDR3 size: 18 residues. The CDR3 nucleotides read TGTGCCACCAGCAGTCGGGGGGCCTTAGCGGGAGGGGACTACGAGCAGTACTTC. Encoded protein: CATSSRGALAGGDYEQYF.

The V call is TRBV9, the J call TRBJ1-4; TRBD1 agrees at 7 bases. The germline V gene has CDR1 SGDLS and CDR2 YYNGEE. The CDR3 covers 15 residues. V trimming: 3 bases; J trimming: 8 bases; junction bases outside the gene matches: 10. The CDR3: CASSAGGGVSEKLFF. CDR3 nucleotides: TGTGCCAGCAGCGCGGGAGGGGGCGTGTCGGAAAAACTGTTTTTT.

The chain combines TRBV7-9 with TRBJ2-5; TRBD1 might be the D (7 bases). The CDR3 is made up of 17 amino acids. Germline CDR1 SEHNR, CDR2 FQNEAQ (reference sequence). Trimming cost V 5 bases and J 6 bases, with 25 bases left between them. This CDR3 is CASSPTPLGQAGQTQYF. In DNA form, the CDR3 reads TGTGCCAGCAGCCCCACCCCTCTCGGACAGGCGGGGCAGACCCAGTACTTC.

The rearrangement uses TRBV7-9 and TRBJ2-2; tentatively, D is TRBD2 (6 bases). Germline V lookup: CDR1 SEHNR, CDR2 FQNEAQ (reference sequence). The CDR3 loop spans 16 amino acids. V lost 5 bases to trimming and J lost 0 bases, with 13 bases between them. This CDR3 is CASSPYGGTNTGELFF. As DNA, the CDR3 is TGTGCCAGCAGCCCTTATGGGGGGACGAACACCGGGGAGCTGTTTTTT.

The V and J genes are TRBV4-1 and TRBJ2-7; the match to TRBD2 covers 7 bases. Trimming at V came to 5 bases and at J to 1 base, leaving 5 bases not matched to a gene. The CDR3 covers 14 residues. Per germline, CDR1 MGHRA and CDR2 YSYEKL. The CDR3 DNA reads TGCGCCAGCAGCGTACACGGGGGGTCCTACGAGCAGTACTTC. This translates into CASSVHGGSYEQYF.

This clone was seen only a few times. The chain employs TRBV7-9 and TRBJ2-7, with TRBD2 matching over 7 bases. Germline CDR1 reads SEHNR; CDR2 reads FQNEAQ (reference sequence). After removal of 7 bases from V and 5 bases from J, the junction contained 8 bases not matched to a gene. This CDR3 is 13 amino acids long. The CDR3 loop reads CASTNSGGDEQYF. DNA of the CDR3: TGTGCCAGCACCAACTCGGGAGGAGACGAGCAGTACTTC.

The CDR3 bases are TGTGCCAGCACCACCAGCGGGGGGGCTTACAATGAGCAGTTCTTC. Residues: CASTTSGGAYNEQFF. The chain links TRBV13 to TRBJ2-1; TRBD2 agrees at 10 bases. The germline V gene has CDR1 PRHDT and CDR2 FYEKMQ (reference sequence). The trim removed 7 bases at V and 4 bases at J, leaving 7 bases unmatched. The CDR3 runs 15 residues.

Only a few counts were recorded for this clone. The genes are TRBV6-5 and TRBJ1-5; 8 nucleotides line up with TRBD1. The trim removed 5 bases at V and 2 bases at J, leaving 2 bases unmatched. Per germline, CDR1 MNHEY and CDR2 SVGAGI. The CDR3 sequence is 14 residues long. The CDR3 sequence: CASSMTGGNQPQHF. DNA of the CDR3: TGTGCCAGCAGTATGACAGGGGGCAATCAGCCCCAGCATTTT.

The chain couples TRBV7-9 to TRBJ2-7; TRBD2 matches at 9 bases. Germline lookup yields CDR1 SEHNR and CDR2 FQNEAQ (reference sequence). Trimming took 6 bases from V and 0 from J; bases not matched to a gene: 3. The length of the CDR3 is 14 residues. The CDR3 region is CASSPSGTSYEQYF. As DNA, the CDR3 is TGTGCCAGCAGTCCTAGCGGGACCTCCTACGAGCAGTACTTC. Full variable domain (outside the CDR3, taken from reference TRBV7-9 and TRBJ2-7): DTGVSQNPRHKITKRGQNVTFRCDPISEHNRLYWYRQTLGQGPEFLTYFQNEAQLEKSRLLSDRFSAERPKGSFSTLEIQRTEQGDSAMYLCASSPSGTSYEQYFGPGTRLTVT.

J is TRBJ2-3 and V is TRBV11-2, with a possible D match to TRBD2 (6 bases). This CDR3 has 16 amino acids. CDR1 SGHAT and CDR2 FQNNGV come from the germline V gene. Between the trimmed V and J ends, which lost 2 bases and 0 bases, there was a span of 12 bases. The CDR3 loop is CASSLFRGTSTDTQYF. The DNA for the CDR3 is TGTGCCAGCAGCTTATTTCGGGGGACTAGCACAGATACGCAGTATTTT.

This clone was detected only once. The CDR3 loop reads CASSGTGKAFF. CDR3 bases: TGTGCCAGCAGTGGTACAGGGAAAGCTTTCTTT. The gene calls are TRBV12-3 or TRBV12-4 and TRBJ1-1, with TRBD1 as a possible D gene (6 bases). This CDR3 is 11 amino acids long. Between the trimmed V and J ends, which lost 5 bases and 9 bases, there was a span of 10 bases.

V is TRBV2 and J is TRBJ2-5; 13 nucleotides agree with TRBD2. V lost 5 bases and J lost 4; bases outside the gene matches: 4. Per the germline V gene, CDR1 is SNHLY and CDR2 is FYNNEI. This CDR3 is 15 amino acids long. CDR3 coding DNA: TGTGCCAGCAGTAGGACTAGCGGGAGTCGAGAGACCCAGTACTTC. This gives the protein CASSRTSGSRETQYF. The variable domain in full, with the rest retrieved from reference TRBV2 and TRBJ2-5, is EPEVTQTPSHQVTQMGQEVILRCVPISNHLYFYWYRQILGQKVEFLVSFYNNEISEKSEIFDDQFSVERPDGSNFTLKIRSTKLEDSAMYFCASSRTSGSRETQYFGPGTRLLVL.

CDR3 nucleotide sequence: TGCGCCAGCAGCTTGGCTGGGACCCTCGGGAGTGGGGGGAACACTGAAGCTTTCTTT. Its translation: CASSLAGTLGSGGNTEAFF. The chain combines TRBV5-1 with TRBJ1-1, with D maybe TRBD1 (5 bases). CDR1 SGHRS and CDR2 YFSETQ come from the germline V gene. This CDR3 region has 19 residues. With 0 bases removed from V and 1 base from J, the gap between germline ends came to 22 bases.

V is TRBV3-1 (or the pseudogene TRBV3-2) and J is TRBJ1-1; D gene ambiguous. The CDR3 length is 13 residues. The ends were cut back, 5 bases at V and 1 base at J, with 8 bases in the middle. The germline gives CDR1 LGHDT, CDR2 YNNKEL (reference sequence). For the CDR3, the DNA is TGTGCCAGCAGCAAACTCGAGAACACTGAAGCTTTCTTT. It is translated as CASSKLENTEAFF.

J is TRBJ1-6 and V is TRBV19; TRBD1 aligns across 7 bases. The length of the CDR3 is 17 residues. Trimming took 5 bases from V and 0 from J; bases not matched to a gene: 7. Germline CDR1 LNHDA, CDR2 SQIVND (reference sequence). The CDR3 nucleotides are TGTGCCAGTAGTTTCGACAGGGCCAGCTCCTATAATTCACCCCTCCACTTT. This gives the protein CASSFDRASSYNSPLHF.

The CDR3 nucleotides are TGTGCCAGCAAACCCCGGGGGTTCGCGTCTGGCTACACCTTC. It yields the protein CASKPRGFASGYTF. V gene TRBV6-5 combines with J gene TRBJ1-2; tentatively, D is TRBD1 (5 bases). CDR1 and CDR2 from the germline V gene are MNHEY and SVGAGI. Deletions cut 7 bases from V and 7 bases from J, with 19 bases between. The CDR3 contains 14 residues.

J is TRBJ1-1 and V is TRBV5-4, with a tentative D call TRBD1 (5 bases). The CDR3 loop spans 15 amino acids. CDR1 and CDR2 (germline): SGHNT, YYREEE (reference sequence). V was shortened by 0 bases and J by 6 bases, with 15 bases between the two germline ends. Here the CDR3 reads CASSLGGVGAAEAFF. In DNA, the CDR3 is TGTGCCAGCAGCTTGGGGGGGGTTGGGGCAGCTGAAGCTTTCTTT.